The present T cell receptor (beta chain) was sequenced within a study of Graves' ophthalmopathy and Graves' hyperthyroidism. The CDR3 runs 12 residues. From RNA, the CDR3 regions of TCR beta chains were amplified and sequenced. The first round was an RT-PCR with HTBI primers, and the second round was a multiplex PCR. In TCRdb, the multiplex PCR reads were re-called with MiXCR into one record per CDR3 protein. This sample has around 1,200,000 distinct CDR3 sequences; less than 45% occur once, and the top ten carry around 10%. The receptor was isolated from an adult man with Graves' hyperthyroidism. The gene calls are TRBV12-3 or TRBV12-4 and TRBJ2-7; TRBD2 matches 7 bases. Sequences were obtained from peripheral blood or thyroid tissue (not recorded which). The DNA of the CDR3 is TGTGCTAGTGGTCGGGAGGCGGGGGAGCAGTACTTC. Its translation: CASGREAGEQYF.